The 20 T cell receptor beta chains given below trace back to one sample, sequenced in a study of blood T cell repertoires in COVID-19. TCRdb's table, derived via immunoSEQ multiplex PCR, lists solely in-frame clones and lacks some. The repertoire consists of over 200,000 clones, with more than 70% occurring once and the leading ten covering roughly 2.5%. The sample taken for sequencing was peripheral blood. These receptors originate from an older woman with acute or convalescent COVID-19.

The rearrangement uses TRBV7-8 and TRBJ2-7; TRBD2 matches at 11 bases. Germline-derived CDR1 and CDR2 are SGHVS and FQNEAQ. The CDR3 totals 16 residues. V lost 5 bases and J lost 2; bases outside the gene matches: 8. This chain's CDR3 is CASSRGGTSGTYEQYF. The CDR3, as DNA: TGTGCCAGCAGCCGAGGAGGGACTAGCGGTACCTACGAGCAGTACTTC.

The genes are TRBV5-1 and TRBJ2-3, with TRBD1 as a possible D gene (6 bases). Trimming shortened V by 5 bases and J by 3 bases, and 10 bases separated the two germline ends. Germline V gene sequence: CDR1 SGHRS, CDR2 YFSETQ. There are 13 residues in the CDR3. CDR3: CASSRDTTDTQYF. CDR3 sequence (DNA): TGCGCCAGCAGTCGGGACACAACAGATACGCAGTATTTT.

Here the CDR3 reads CASSSYRGLNNEQFF. CDR3 nucleotides: TGTGCCAGCAGCTCATACAGGGGGTTAAACAATGAGCAGTTCTTC. V is TRBV5-8 and J is TRBJ2-1, with TRBD1 identical over 8 bases. V shed 3 bases and J 5 bases; nucleotides not matched to a gene: 7. The CDR3 runs to 15 residues. CDR1 and CDR2 from the germline V gene are SGHTS and YDEGEE.

J is TRBJ1-6 and V is TRBV5-6, with TRBD1 matching over 9 bases. V was pared by 1 base and J by 10 bases, with 12 bases of the junction left unmatched. Germline V CDR1 and CDR2: SGHDT, YYEEEE. This CDR3 has 17 residues. The CDR3 region is CASSLTPGQGRYSPLHF. The CDR3 DNA is TGTGCCAGCAGCTTGACCCCGGGACAGGGAAGGTACTCACCCCTCCACTTT.

V gene TRBV11-2 combines with J gene TRBJ2-2, with no clear D. CDR1 and CDR2 from the germline V gene are SGHAT and FQNNGV. V was clipped by 3 bases and J by 1 base, with 6 bases between them. CDR3 length: 14 amino acids. Written as DNA, the CDR3 is TGTGCCAGCAGCTTTTCCGGGAACACCGGGGAGCTGTTTTTT. Residues: CASSFSGNTGELFF.

This sequence joins TRBV27 and TRBJ1-5; D not resolved. V dropped 8 bases and J dropped 0 bases, with 14 bases sitting between them. The CDR3 loop spans 15 amino acids. Germline V gene lookup returns CDR1 MNHEY and CDR2 SMNVEV (reference sequence). CDR3 DNA sequence: TGTGCCAGCTCGGGGTCAGTCTATAGCAATCAGCCCCAGCATTTT. Translated: CASSGSVYSNQPQHF.

The chain has TRBV28 and TRBJ1-4; 7 positions agree with TRBD1. This CDR3 region has 15 residues. J lost 7 bases, V lost 6 bases, and 11 bases had no gene match. Germline V gene lookup returns CDR1 MDHEN and CDR2 SYDVKM. The CDR3: CASRTSQGKSEKLFF. The CDR3 coding sequence is TGTGCCAGCAGAACGTCACAGGGGAAGAGTGAAAAACTGTTTTTT.

This clone was counted a single time. The chain is built from TRBV4-1 and TRBJ2-3, with D tentatively TRBD2 (5 bases). Trimming took off 0 bases at V and 0 bases at J, with 13 bases between the two ends. Germline CDR1 reads MGHRA; CDR2 reads YSYEKL. This CDR3 comprises 17 residues. CDR3 coding DNA: TGCGCCAGCAGCCAAGACAGGAGGCAGACTAGCACAGATACGCAGTATTTT. Its protein is CASSQDRRQTSTDTQYF.

The chain carries TRBV18 and TRBJ2-1; 9 bases fit TRBD1. Germline assignment: CDR1 KGHSH and CDR2 LQKENI. The CDR3 consists of 13 residues. The V and J ends lost 5 bases and 8 bases, in that order; junction bases with no gene match: 4. The CDR3 protein is CASSSTGGHEQFF. DNA for the CDR3: TGTGCCAGCTCATCCACAGGGGGCCATGAGCAGTTCTTC. The full variable domain, completed using reference TRBV18 and TRBJ2-1, is NAGVMQNPRHLVRRRGQEARLRCSPMKGHSHVYWYRQLPEEGLKFMVYLQKENIIDESGMPKERFSAEFPKEGPSILRIQQVVRGDSAAYFCASSSTGGHEQFFGPGTRLTVL.

The rearrangement uses TRBV10-2 and TRBJ1-5, with D possibly TRBD1 on 6 matching bases. V dropped 6 bases and J dropped 5 bases, with 11 bases sitting between them. This CDR3 is built from 13 residues. The germline CDR1 and CDR2 sequences are WSHSY and SAAADI. CDR3 DNA: TGCGCCAGCAGCAAGAACAGGGATCAGCCCCAGCATTTT. Translating gives CASSKNRDQPQHF.

The chain is built from TRBV19 and TRBJ2-6, with D tentatively TRBD1 (6 bases). The CDR3 consists of 18 residues. Germline loops: CDR1 LNHDA, CDR2 SQIVND (reference sequence). The V and J ends lost 6 bases and 0 bases respectively, with 18 bases between them. CDR3 in DNA: TGTGCCAGTAGAATGGACAGTACTCCGTCCTCTGGGGCCAACGTCCTGACTTTC. Translated: CASRMDSTPSSGANVLTF.

The rearrangement uses TRBV11-3 and TRBJ2-2; 7 bases align to TRBD2. This CDR3 is 15 amino acids long. Germline V CDR1 and CDR2: SGHNT, YENEEA. V shed 1 base, J shed 2 bases, and the junction held 1 base outside the gene matches. The CDR3 is CASSLAGGNTGELFF. CDR3 nucleotide sequence: TGTGCCAGCAGCTTAGCGGGGGGTAACACCGGGGAGCTGTTTTTT.

V gene TRBV7-9 combines with J gene TRBJ1-3, with D maybe TRBD1 (5 bases). The CDR3 has 16 residues. Germline V gives CDR1 SEHNR, CDR2 FQNEAQ (reference sequence). V was shortened by 0 bases and J by 2 bases, with 11 bases between the two germline ends. CDR3 nucleotides: TGTGCCAGCAGCTTAGCAGGGCGCAGGGCTGGAAACACCATATATTTT. Translating gives CASSLAGRRAGNTIYF.

The V gene is TRBV3-1 (or the pseudogene TRBV3-2), the J gene TRBJ2-1; 9 bases fit TRBD2. The CDR3 consists of 16 residues. Germline assignment: CDR1 LGHDT and CDR2 YNNKEL (reference sequence). Germline trimming cut 4 bases from V and 2 bases from J; bases unmatched to any gene: 6. The CDR3 DNA follows: TGTGCCAGCAGCCTATTGCGGGGGGGCCCCTACAATGAGCAGTTCTTC. Protein sequence: CASSLLRGGPYNEQFF.

This clone showed up just once. The chain carries TRBV7-9 and TRBJ2-3; TRBD2 agrees at 15 bases. The CDR3 is 18 amino acids. With V trimmed by 5 bases and J by 2 bases, 8 bases remained unmatched. Germline V gene sequence: CDR1 SEHNR, CDR2 FQNEAQ (reference sequence). CDR3: CASSPRTSGGAPTDTQYF. CDR3 DNA: TGTGCCAGCAGCCCCCGGACTAGCGGGGGGGCCCCCACAGATACGCAGTATTTT.

The rearrangement joins TRBV5-4 to TRBJ2-3; D uncertain. This CDR3 is 16 amino acids long. V lost 0 bases to trimming and J lost 2 bases, with 13 bases between them. The germline gives CDR1 SGHNT, CDR2 YYREEE (reference sequence). CDR3 nucleotides: TGTGCCAGCAGCTTGGCCGGCGGAATTTTCACAGATACGCAGTATTTT. Amino acid sequence: CASSLAGGIFTDTQYF.

V and J are TRBV5-6 and TRBJ1-2; the match to TRBD1 covers 8 bases. Germline trimming cut 5 bases from V and 8 bases from J; bases unmatched to any gene: 17. Germline CDR1 is SGHDT and CDR2 is YYEEEE. This CDR3 is built from 16 residues. This chain's CDR3 is CASRPGTGQLYGGYTF. The CDR3 bases are TGTGCCAGCAGACCTGGGACAGGCCAACTCTATGGCGGCTACACCTTC.

This rearrangement joins TRBV30 to TRBJ1-5; the match to TRBD1 covers 7 bases. V gave up 3 bases and J gave up 5 bases; unmatched junction bases: 10. This CDR3 region has 15 residues. Germline assignment: CDR1 GTSNPN and CDR2 SVGIG (reference sequence). The DNA of the CDR3 is TGTGCCTGGAGCCTCGAACAGGGGATTGATCAGCCCCAGCATTTT. Its translation: CAWSLEQGIDQPQHF. The full variable domain, in which reference TRBV30 and TRBJ1-5 provide the parts outside the CDR3, is SQTIHQWPATLVQPVGSPLSLECTVEGTSNPNLYWYRQAAGRGLQLLFYSVGIGQISSEVPQNLSASRPQDRQFILSSKKLLLSDSGFYLCAWSLEQGIDQPQHFGDGTRLSIL.

This clone was observed a handful of times. The V call is TRBV19, the J call TRBJ2-2, with TRBD2 identical over 7 bases. The CDR3 length is 15 residues. V trimming: 4 bases; J trimming: 5 bases; junction bases outside the gene matches: 7. The germline gives CDR1 LNHDA, CDR2 SQIVND (reference sequence). CDR3 amino acids: CASSRGGSGTGELFF. The CDR3 nucleotides are TGTGCCAGTAGTAGGGGCGGGAGCGGGACCGGGGAGCTGTTTTTT. The full variable domain, in which reference TRBV19 and TRBJ2-2 provide the parts outside the CDR3, is DGGITQSPKYLFRKEGQNVTLSCEQNLNHDAMYWYRQDPGQGLRLIYYSQIVNDFQKGDIAEGYSVSREKKESFPLTVTSAQKNPTAFYLCASSRGGSGTGELFFGEGSRLTVL.

This clone was counted once. The chain uses TRBV23-1 and TRBJ2-1; D is undetermined. TRBV23-1 is sorted into the ORF group, with uncertain function. V was pared by 0 bases and J by 9 bases, with 9 bases between. The CDR3 extends over 13 amino acids. This chain's CDR3 is CASSQSYPGEQFF. The CDR3 DNA sequence: TGCGCCAGCAGTCAATCGTATCCAGGTGAGCAGTTCTTC.